Each of the 7 T cell receptor beta chains below was sequenced from the same sample in a study of cytomegalovirus exposure and HLA in healthy donors. Profiled with immunoSEQ multiplex PCR; TCRdb holds only in-frame clones, not every one. Counted here are about 200,000 clones, approximately 87% occurring once; the ten biggest clones make up roughly 5.7%. The specimen sequenced was PBMCs. The origin of the receptors is a woman younger than 30 in good health and CMV-seronegative.

The rearrangement joins TRBV11-2 to TRBJ2-7; D not resolved. The CDR3 spans 14 residues. With 5 bases removed from V and 3 bases from J, the gap between germline ends came to 14 bases. Germline assignment: CDR1 SGHAT and CDR2 FQNNGV. CDR3 protein: CASSANRAHYEQYF. The CDR3 nucleotides are TGTGCCAGCAGCGCGAACCGGGCCCACTACGAGCAGTACTTC. Supplemented by reference TRBV11-2 and TRBJ2-7, the full variable domain reads EAGVAQSPRYKIIEKRQSVAFWCNPISGHATLYWYQQILGQGPKLLIQFQNNGVVDDSQLPKDRFSAERLKGVDSTLKIQPAKLEDSAVYLCASSANRAHYEQYFGPGTRLTVT.

J is TRBJ2-1 and V is TRBV2, with TRBD1 identical over 7 bases. Germline values: CDR1 SNHLY, CDR2 FYNNEI. There are 16 residues in the CDR3. With 4 bases clipped from V and 0 bases from J, the junction kept 6 bases outside the gene matches. DNA of the CDR3: TGTGCCAGCAGTGTTGAGGGACAGAGCTCCTACAATGAGCAGTTCTTC. Protein sequence: CASSVEGQSSYNEQFF. Looking up the rest from reference TRBV2 and TRBJ2-1 gives the full variable domain: EPEVTQTPSHQVTQMGQEVILRCVPISNHLYFYWYRQILGQKVEFLVSFYNNEISEKSEIFDDQFSVERPDGSNFTLKIRSTKLEDSAMYFCASSVEGQSSYNEQFFGPGTRLTVL.

This sequence joins TRBV6-1 and TRBJ2-7; the match to TRBD1 covers 9 bases. Germline loops: CDR1 MNHNS, CDR2 SASEGT. V dropped 0 bases and J dropped 7; count of bases not matched to a gene: 10. This CDR3 is built from 16 residues. CDR3 in DNA: TGTGCCAGCAGTGAAGCGTACCCGGGACAGGGTGGTGAGCAGTACTTC. Amino acids: CASSEAYPGQGGEQYF.

In DNA form, the CDR3 reads TGTGCCAGCAGACCAGCGGGAGTCAGGGAAGGGCAGTTCTTC. It encodes CASRPAGVREGQFF. The V and J genes are TRBV25-1 and TRBJ2-1; the match to TRBD2 covers 8 bases. The CDR3 totals 14 residues. Germline CDR1 MGHDK, CDR2 SYGVNS. Losses at the gene ends were 6 bases for V and 12 bases for J; bases not matched to a gene: 13.

This clone was recorded once. This chain connects TRBV2 to TRBJ2-7; no clear D. Trimming cost V 2 bases and J 6 bases, with 11 bases left between them. This CDR3 is built from 13 residues. Per the germline V gene, CDR1 is SNHLY and CDR2 is FYNNEI. The CDR3 is CASSEMGAREQYF. CDR3 nucleotide sequence: TGTGCCAGCAGTGAAATGGGCGCTCGCGAGCAGTACTTC. The full variable domain, in which reference TRBV2 and TRBJ2-7 provide the parts outside the CDR3, is EPEVTQTPSHQVTQMGQEVILRCVPISNHLYFYWYRQILGQKVEFLVSFYNNEISEKSEIFDDQFSVERPDGSNFTLKIRSTKLEDSAMYFCASSEMGAREQYFGPGTRLTVT.

The V call is TRBV6-6, the J call TRBJ2-1; 9 bases map to TRBD2. Trimming took 4 bases from V and 6 from J; bases not matched to a gene: 7. The CDR3 is made up of 15 amino acids. Germline CDR1 MNHNY, CDR2 SVGAGI (reference sequence). The CDR3 DNA sequence: TGTGCCAGCAGTTCCCTAGCGGGGAACGCCAATGAGCAGTTCTTC. This gives the protein CASSSLAGNANEQFF.

V and J are TRBV19 and TRBJ2-7; D not certain. Trimming removed 1 base from V and 0 bases from J, with 13 bases in between. Germline V gene lookup returns CDR1 LNHDA and CDR2 SQIVND (reference sequence). The CDR3 is made up of 16 amino acids. The DNA for the CDR3 is TGTGCCAGTAGTATAGTTACGGCCCCAAGCTCCTACGAGCAGTACTTC. Translation gives CASSIVTAPSSYEQYF.